These 24 T cell receptor beta chains were sequenced from one sample in a study of blood T cell repertoires in COVID-19. Profiled with immunoSEQ multiplex PCR; TCRdb holds only in-frame clones, not every one. Of 95,000 to 110,000 clones listed, around 89% are singletons. Sequencing used peripheral blood. The receptors were gathered from a man between 45 and 60 years old with active or convalescent COVID-19.

This chain uses TRBV19 with TRBJ1-2, with D unresolved. Germline CDR1 and CDR2: LNHDA and SQIVND (reference sequence). The CDR3 is 13 residues long. Trimming left V 3 bases short and J 14 bases short, with 19 bases between. The CDR3 DNA reads TGTGCCAGTAGTATGGGAGGGCGAGGGTTCGGGACCTTC. Amino acids: CASSMGGRGFGTF. The whole variable domain, remainder taken from reference TRBV19 and TRBJ1-2, is DGGITQSPKYLFRKEGQNVTLSCEQNLNHDAMYWYRQDPGQGLRLIYYSQIVNDFQKGDIAEGYSVSREKKESFPLTVTSAQKNPTAFYLCASSMGGRGFGTFGSGTRLTVV.

The chain couples TRBV6-5 to TRBJ2-5, with 9 bases identical to TRBD2. V gave up 6 bases and J gave up 1 base; unmatched junction bases: 3. CDR1 MNHEY and CDR2 SVGAGI come from the germline V gene. The CDR3 runs 14 residues. The CDR3 is CASSLAGAQETQYF. CDR3 nucleotide sequence: TGTGCCAGCAGCTTAGCGGGGGCCCAAGAGACCCAGTACTTC.

The rearrangement uses TRBV4-2 and TRBJ1-6, with unresolved D. The CDR3 loop spans 13 amino acids. Trimming pared 0 bases from V and 9 bases from J, leaving 6 bases between. The germline gives CDR1 LGHNA, CDR2 YNFKEQ. Here the CDR3 DNA reads TGTGCCAGCAGCCAAGACCCAGGTTCACCCCTCCACTTT. Its protein product is CASSQDPGSPLHF.

The chain joins TRBV10-2 to TRBJ1-1; D call uncertain. The CDR3 is 12 amino acids. Trimming shortened V by 4 bases and J by 6 bases, and 9 bases separated the two germline ends. Germline CDR1 and CDR2: WSHSY and SAAADI. CDR3 coding DNA: TGCGCCAGCAGTGCAGACACTCCTGAAGCTTTCTTT. Translated, it gives CASSADTPEAFF.

This clone was observed a single time. This rearrangement joins TRBV12-3 or TRBV12-4 to TRBJ1-1, with 8 bases lining up with TRBD1. The ends lost 0 bases at V and 11 bases at J; junction bases unmatched: 5. This CDR3 region has 13 residues. For the CDR3, the DNA is TGTGCCAGCAGTTTAGCCCAGGGGGCCGAGGCTTTCTTT. This codes for CASSLAQGAEAFF.

The chain uses TRBV7-9 and TRBJ2-2; 10 bases agree with TRBD1. Germline CDR1 and CDR2: SEHNR and FQNEAQ (reference sequence). This CDR3 region has 18 residues. With 2 bases clipped from V and 6 bases from J, the junction kept 12 bases outside the gene matches. The CDR3 here is CASSLKQGGTGVPGELFF. CDR3 DNA: TGTGCCAGCAGCTTAAAGCAGGGCGGGACAGGGGTCCCCGGGGAGCTGTTTTTT.

The chain recombines TRBV7-2 with TRBJ2-3; D is uncertain. The CDR3 is 14 residues long. V was pared by 1 base and J by 3 bases, with 8 bases between. CDR1 is SGHTA and CDR2 is FQGNSA in the germline V gene. Here the CDR3 DNA reads TGTGCCAGCAGCTTAGGGGCCACAACAGATACGCAGTATTTT. The encoded protein is CASSLGATTDTQYF.

The chain carries TRBV5-1 and TRBJ1-1; TRBD1 matches at 9 bases. Trimming at V came to 2 bases and at J to 6 bases, leaving 5 bases not matched to a gene. This CDR3 contains 14 residues. Germline V gene lookup returns CDR1 SGHRS and CDR2 YFSETQ. CDR3 loop: CASSLRTGGSEAFF. CDR3 sequence (DNA): TGCGCCAGCAGCTTACGTACAGGGGGCTCTGAAGCTTTCTTT.

J is TRBJ2-1 and V is TRBV29-1; D gene ambiguous. This CDR3 region has 14 residues. CDR1 SQVTM and CDR2 ANQGSEA come from the germline V gene. The V and J ends lost 4 bases and 4 bases respectively, with 14 bases between them. The CDR3 DNA reads as TGCAGCGTTGGGTCCCCCCTAGGATACAATGAGCAGTTCTTC. Translation: CSVGSPLGYNEQFF.

The chain combines TRBV28 with TRBJ2-1; no clear D. This CDR3 has 12 amino acids. The germline V gene encodes CDR1 MDHEN and CDR2 SYDVKM. The V end was cut by 6 bases, the J end by 3 bases, with 6 bases between. CDR3 protein: CASRLRYNEQFF. Here the CDR3 DNA reads TGTGCCAGCAGATTGCGCTACAATGAGCAGTTCTTC.

The chain is built from TRBV27 and TRBJ1-1, with TRBD1 matching 10 bases. V shed 8 bases and J 4 bases; nucleotides not matched to a gene: 4. Germline loops: CDR1 MNHEY, CDR2 SMNVEV (reference sequence). This CDR3 spans 13 amino acids. CDR3 in amino acids: CASGDRGPTEAFF. CDR3 in DNA: TGTGCCAGCGGGGACAGGGGTCCCACTGAAGCTTTCTTT.

The J gene is TRBJ1-4, the V gene TRBV18, with 9 bases identical to TRBD1. CDR3 size: 16 residues. Germline V lookup: CDR1 KGHSH, CDR2 LQKENI. V lost 3 bases, J lost 4 bases, and 6 bases stayed unmatched. The CDR3 sequence is CASSPKQGARNEKLFF. The CDR3, as DNA: TGTGCCAGCTCACCGAAACAGGGGGCGCGTAATGAAAAACTGTTTTTT.

The J gene is TRBJ2-3, the V gene TRBV19; TRBD2 matches at 12 bases. The CDR3 is 20 residues long. V shed 1 base, J shed 1 base, and the junction held 12 bases outside the gene matches. Per germline, CDR1 LNHDA and CDR2 SQIVND (reference sequence). CDR3 DNA sequence: TGTGCCAGTAGTATAGGTAGGGCTAGCGGGGGGGGCCACCGCACAGATACGCAGTATTTT. This gives the protein CASSIGRASGGGHRTDTQYF.

The chain links TRBV27 to TRBJ2-3; D ambiguous. CDR1 is MNHEY and CDR2 is SMNVEV in the germline V gene (reference sequence). The CDR3 contains 16 residues. The ends were cut back, 1 base at V and 0 bases at J, with 11 bases in the middle. The CDR3 DNA is TGTGCCAGCAGTTTATTTAACAGTCTAAGCACAGATACGCAGTATTTT. It translates to CASSLFNSLSTDTQYF.

This chain links TRBV30 with TRBJ2-5; TRBD1 agrees at 7 bases. J gave up 4 bases and V 3 bases, and 11 bases lay outside the gene matches. In germline, CDR1 is GTSNPN, CDR2 SVGIG (reference sequence). The CDR3 totals 15 residues. The CDR3 sequence is CAWRGGQGVAETQYF. CDR3 nucleotides: TGTGCCTGGAGAGGCGGGCAGGGGGTGGCAGAGACCCAGTACTTC.

The V and J genes are TRBV28 and TRBJ1-5, with TRBD1 matching 9 bases. CDR3 length equals 21 residues. Germline V lookup: CDR1 MDHEN, CDR2 SYDVKM. The V and J ends lost 3 bases and 2 bases, in that order; junction bases with no gene match: 20. CDR3 DNA sequence: TGTGCCAGCAGTTTTACCCCGGGGCGGGGCCCTAACAGGGGGCGCAATCAGCCCCAGCATTTT. Translated: CASSFTPGRGPNRGRNQPQHF.

This clone was seen a few times. CDR3 amino acids: CASSSDISPNYGYTF. CDR3 nucleotides: TGTGCCAGTAGTTCCGACATTTCCCCAAACTATGGCTACACCTTC. This chain links TRBV19 with TRBJ1-2; D unclear. Trimming took off 5 bases at V and 2 bases at J, with 15 bases between the two ends. The CDR3 length is 15 residues. CDR1 is LNHDA and CDR2 is SQIVND in the germline V gene (reference sequence).

This chain uses TRBV6-6 with TRBJ2-1, with 8 nucleotides matching TRBD2. The J segment lost 15 bases and the V segment lost 4 bases, leaving 8 bases of the junction unmatched. The germline V gene encodes CDR1 MNHNY and CDR2 SVGAGI (reference sequence). The CDR3 length is 12 residues. This CDR3 reads CASSSRGGPGFF. The CDR3, as DNA: TGTGCCAGCAGTTCCCGGGGGGGCCCGGGGTTCTTC.

CDR3 sequence reads: CASSNDRGSYEQYF. The CDR3 bases are TGTGCCAGCAGCAATGACAGGGGAAGCTACGAGCAGTACTTC. This rearrangement joins TRBV21-1 to TRBJ2-7; the D call in the table, TRBD1, was not verified against the DNA. TRBV21-1 is designated a pseudogene. This CDR3 has 14 amino acids.

This clone was picked up a small number of times. This sequence joins TRBV21-1 and TRBJ2-3; the DNA was not used to check the table's D call, TRBD2. TRBV21-1 represents a pseudogene. This CDR3 is 19 amino acids long. CDR3 region: CASSKAGLAGGRGADTQYF. In nucleotides, the CDR3 is TGTGCCAGCAGCAAAGCGGGGCTAGCGGGAGGTCGTGGGGCAGATACGCAGTATTTT.

The V gene is TRBV5-1, the J gene TRBJ1-6, with D possibly being TRBD1 (5 bases). This CDR3 comprises 15 residues. Germline assignment: CDR1 SGHRS and CDR2 YFSETQ. V shed 0 bases and J shed 7 bases, with 11 bases lying between them. Here the CDR3 DNA reads TGCGCCAGCAGCTTGGGGCAGGGACTGAATTCACCCCTCCACTTT. Encoded protein: CASSLGQGLNSPLHF.

V gene TRBV11-2 combines with J gene TRBJ2-3; D ambiguous. The germline CDR1 and CDR2 sequences are SGHAT and FQNNGV. Trimming cost V 1 base and J 5 bases, with 4 bases left between them. CDR3 length equals 12 residues. CDR3 DNA sequence: TGTGCCAGCAGCTTAGTACTAGATACGCAGTATTTT. Translation gives CASSLVLDTQYF.

This chain links TRBV30 with TRBJ1-2, with 8 bases aligning to TRBD1. After removal of 0 bases from V and 2 bases from J, the junction contained 5 bases not matched to a gene. Germline CDR1 reads GTSNPN; CDR2 reads SVGIG (reference sequence). This CDR3 spans 15 amino acids. The chain's CDR3 is CAWSVRGQGNYGYTF. CDR3 DNA sequence: TGTGCCTGGAGTGTACGTGGACAGGGAAACTATGGCTACACCTTC. Supplemented by reference TRBV30 and TRBJ1-2, the full variable domain reads SQTIHQWPATLVQPVGSPLSLECTVEGTSNPNLYWYRQAAGRGLQLLFYSVGIGQISSEVPQNLSASRPQDRQFILSSKKLLLSDSGFYLCAWSVRGQGNYGYTFGSGTRLTVV.

V gene TRBV2 combines with J gene TRBJ1-5, with TRBD1 identical over 8 bases. The CDR3 is 14 residues long. J was trimmed by 4 bases and V by 5 bases; bases with no gene match: 4. Germline lookup yields CDR1 SNHLY and CDR2 FYNNEI. This CDR3 is CASSNQGANQPQHF. As DNA, the CDR3 is TGTGCCAGCAGTAATCAGGGGGCGAATCAGCCCCAGCATTTT.